The rows below give T cell receptor beta chains drawn from one sample of a study of graft-versus-host responses after intestinal transplantation. These TCRs are of unknown antigen specificity. The data were produced by immunoSEQ multiplex PCR, yet TCRdb's version contains in-frame clones alone and is incomplete. The sample includes about 93,000 clones, approximately 95% of them seen just once. The starting material was unstimulated CD8+ T cells sorted from spleen or lymph node cells, obtained before intestinal transplant. These receptors were obtained from a human donor who received an intestinal transplant. Both conserved end residues are part of each CDR3. The D gene is left open where the match is weak. A clone size is listed for some rows: how often the clone was seen (once, few, many), or a class if it is expanded.

d_gene: -
v_gene: TRBV9
abundance: -
j_gene: TRBJ1-1
CDR3nt: TGTGCCAGCAGCGCAGAAGGGGAATGGACTGAAGCTTTCTTT
CDR3aa: CASSAEGEWTEAFF

d_gene: -
v_gene: TRBV2
abundance: -
j_gene: TRBJ1-4
CDR3nt: TGTGCCAGCAGCGATGGACAGACTAATGAAAAACTGTTTTTT
CDR3aa: CASSDGQTNEKLFF

d_gene: TRBD2
v_gene: TRBV27
abundance: once
j_gene: TRBJ2-1
CDR3nt: TGTGCCAGCAGCTGGGGAGGGTTACCCAATGAGCAGTTCTTC
CDR3aa: CASSWGGLPNEQFF

d_gene: TRBD2
v_gene: TRBV5-6
abundance: -
j_gene: TRBJ2-5
CDR3nt: TGTGCCAGCAGCTTGGGTTCGGGGGAGGGAGAGACCCAGTACTTC
CDR3aa: CASSLGSGEGETQYF

d_gene: TRBD1
v_gene: TRBV29-1
abundance: -
j_gene: TRBJ1-2
CDR3nt: TGCAGCGTTGAAGTTCCAGGGGGCCATGGCTACACCTTC
CDR3aa: CSVEVPGGHGYTF

d_gene: -
v_gene: TRBV28
abundance: -
j_gene: TRBJ2-7
CDR3nt: TGTGCCAGCAGTTTACCCACAGCGGCCCCCTACGAGCAGTACTTC
CDR3aa: CASSLPTAAPYEQYF

d_gene: -
v_gene: TRBV7-3
abundance: -
j_gene: TRBJ1-1
CDR3nt: TGTGCCAGCAGCCCCATGGGGGCCCCTGAAGCTTTCTTT
CDR3aa: CASSPMGAPEAFF

d_gene: -
v_gene: TRBV28
abundance: -
j_gene: TRBJ2-5
CDR3nt: TGTGCCAGCAGTCTCCGGGAAGTTATAGAGACCCAGTACTTC
CDR3aa: CASSLREVIETQYF

d_gene: -
v_gene: TRBV9
abundance: -
j_gene: TRBJ2-3
CDR3nt: TGTGCCAGCAGCGTAGATGACAGCCATGGAGATACGCAGTATTTT
CDR3aa: CASSVDDSHGDTQYF

d_gene: -
v_gene: TRBV19
abundance: -
j_gene: TRBJ2-1
CDR3nt: TGTGCCAGTAGCACAGGGCCAACGGTTAATGCCTACAATGAGCAGTTCTTC
CDR3aa: CASSTGPTVNAYNEQFF

d_gene: -
v_gene: TRBV6-1
abundance: -
j_gene: TRBJ1-2
CDR3nt: TGTGCCAGCAGTGAGAGTAGCTATGGCTACACCTTC
CDR3aa: CASSESSYGYTF

d_gene: -
v_gene: TRBV6-1
abundance: -
j_gene: TRBJ2-1
CDR3nt: TGTGCCAGCAGTGAACCCCACTACGCCGCTGAGCAGTTCTTC
CDR3aa: CASSEPHYAAEQFF

d_gene: -
v_gene: TRBV9
abundance: -
j_gene: TRBJ2-1
CDR3nt: TGTGCCAGCAGCGTTTTCCCCCGGGACTCAAAGAGGGACAATGAGCAGTTCTTC
CDR3aa: CASSVFPRDSKRDNEQFF

d_gene: TRBD2
v_gene: TRBV6-4
abundance: -
j_gene: TRBJ2-5
CDR3nt: TGTGCCAGCAGTGAGAAGGGAGGGGAAGAGACCCAGTACTTC
CDR3aa: CASSEKGGEETQYF

d_gene: TRBD2
v_gene: TRBV28
abundance: -
j_gene: TRBJ2-1
CDR3nt: TGTGCCAGCAGTTTAACGGGAGGTGGGGAGTTCTTC
CDR3aa: CASSLTGGGEFF

d_gene: TRBD2
v_gene: TRBV14
abundance: -
j_gene: TRBJ2-1
CDR3nt: TGTGCCAGCAGCCATACTAGCGGTCCATACAATGAGCAGTTCTTC
CDR3aa: CASSHTSGPYNEQFF

d_gene: TRBD2
v_gene: TRBV19
abundance: -
j_gene: TRBJ2-1
CDR3nt: TGTGCCAGTAGTACCCCGACTAGCGGGGGGACGTTGGATGAGCAGTTCTTC
CDR3aa: CASSTPTSGGTLDEQFF

d_gene: TRBD1
v_gene: TRBV5-1
abundance: -
j_gene: TRBJ2-1
CDR3nt: TGCGCCAGCAGCAGTTCCCGGGACAGACGGAGGAATGAGCAGTTCTTC
CDR3aa: CASSSSRDRRRNEQFF

d_gene: -
v_gene: TRBV21-1
abundance: -
j_gene: TRBJ2-1
CDR3nt: TGTGCCAGCAGCAGAGGGTACAACGGGAGGGCCAGAAATGAGCAGTTCTTC
CDR3aa: CASSRGYNGRARNEQFF

d_gene: -
v_gene: TRBV5-6
abundance: -
j_gene: TRBJ2-3
CDR3nt: TGTGCCAGCAGCTTGGGCGGGGTATACACAGATACGCAGTATTTT
CDR3aa: CASSLGGVYTDTQYF

d_gene: -
v_gene: TRBV9
abundance: once
j_gene: TRBJ2-2
CDR3nt: TGTGCCAGCAGTGCTGGGACAACGAACACCGGGGAGCTGTTTTTT
CDR3aa: CASSAGTTNTGELFF

d_gene: -
v_gene: TRBV27
abundance: -
j_gene: TRBJ1-5
CDR3nt: TGTGCCAGCAGTTTAGCAGGAAATCAGCCCCAGCATTTT
CDR3aa: CASSLAGNQPQHF

d_gene: -
v_gene: TRBV5-1
abundance: -
j_gene: TRBJ1-1
CDR3nt: TGCGCCAGCAGCCCCCCGAGGGGGGGTGTGAACACTGAAGCTTTCTTT
CDR3aa: CASSPPRGGVNTEAFF

d_gene: -
v_gene: TRBV7-6
abundance: -
j_gene: TRBJ2-1
CDR3nt: TGTGCCAGCAGCCCGACTGCAGGGGATGGGAGCCACAATGAGCAGTTCTTC
CDR3aa: CASSPTAGDGSHNEQFF

d_gene: -
v_gene: TRBV9
abundance: -
j_gene: TRBJ2-1
CDR3nt: TGTGCCAGCACCCGTGGAGGGGGGGCCAATGAGCAGTTCTTC
CDR3aa: CASTRGGGANEQFF

d_gene: -
v_gene: TRBV7-6
abundance: -
j_gene: TRBJ2-1
CDR3nt: TGTGCCAGCAGCTTATTTCGCGCAGGCTCCTACAATGAGCAGTTCTTC
CDR3aa: CASSLFRAGSYNEQFF